The clone carrying this TCR beta chain has only a few counts. The data are from a study of blood T cell repertoires in COVID-19. In the study overall: Samples of COVID-19 (acute and convalescent) were obtained from the United States, Italy and Spain. PBMCs, B-cell-depleted T cells, or T cells were the source of the cDNA or gDNA that made up the material.

The CDR3 totals 13 residues. The junction had 3 bases not matched to a gene; V was cut back by 6 bases and J by 1 base. CDR1 is SGHVS, CDR2 FQNEAQ, per germline. As processed by the authors: Estimation of nucleated cell counts relied on the amplification of reference gene primers. TCRdb's copy holds only in-frame clones and misses some; the assay was immunoSEQ multiplex PCR. V, J and clone size are those of that table, while D and trimming were read from the DNA. Among approximately 80,000 clones listed, roughly 90% were seen once. The TCR sequence derives from a human donor in a cohort sampled during active COVID-19. The rearrangement joins TRBV7-8 to TRBJ2-7; TRBD1 aligns across 7 bases. Sequenced input: peripheral blood. Here the CDR3 reads CASSDRVSYEQYF. DNA of the CDR3: TGTGCCAGCAGTGACAGGGTATCCTACGAGCAGTACTTC.